This TCR beta chain was captured in a study of T cells in Graves' hyperthyroidism and ophthalmopathy. Study-wide points: Most clonotypes expanded in thyroid above 0.001 were likewise present in blood.

This clonotype occurred many times. The antigen remains unidentified. Based on clinical symptoms, serum thyroxine and TRAb, thyroid ultrasound and orbital computed tomography, diagnoses were reached. The CDR3 length is 17 residues. Germline V CDR1 and CDR2: LNHDA, SQIVND (reference sequence). Trimming took 8 bases from V and 4 from J, leaving 26 bases between them. Researchers amplified the TCR beta CDR3 regions from RNA transcripts. Carried out on the TCR CDR3, a first-round RT-PCR used the HTBI primer set. TCRdb processed the multiplex PCR reads anew with MiXCR; each CDR3 protein has one entry. The profile shows nearly 110,000 distinct CDR3 sequences, about 16% of them singletons.

The source material was blood. The chain joins TRBV19 to TRBJ1-1; the D gene is possibly TRBD1 (5 bases). The clonotype comes from a woman aged 45 to 65 with Graves' hyperthyroidism. The CDR3 DNA is TGTGCCAGTCCAAAAAACGGCGCGGGGGGGTCGCGCACTGAAGCTTTCTTT. Residues: CASPKNGAGGSRTEAFF.